These 20 T cell receptor beta chains were sequenced from one sample in a study of cytomegalovirus exposure and HLA in healthy donors. PCR primers comprised 60 Vbeta and 13 Jbeta primers. Profiled with immunoSEQ multiplex PCR; TCRdb holds only in-frame clones, not every one. The repertoire holds 110,000 to 150,000 clones, with approximately 70% as singletons. Sequenced material: PBMCs. The receptors stem from a woman in her thirties or forties in good health and CMV-seronegative.

The chain couples TRBV5-1 to TRBJ2-2; the match to TRBD1 covers 8 bases. Trimming at V came to 7 bases and at J to 5 bases, leaving 13 bases not matched to a gene. This CDR3 has 16 residues. Per the germline V gene, CDR1 is SGHRS and CDR2 is YFSETQ. For the CDR3, the DNA is TGCGCCAGCTCGCCGGGACAGGCACCCCAAACCGGGGAGCTGTTTTTT. Its protein is CASSPGQAPQTGELFF.

This clone was seen a single time. The V and J genes are TRBV19 and TRBJ1-4, with TRBD1 identical over 7 bases. Germline CDR1 reads LNHDA; CDR2 reads SQIVND (reference sequence). The V and J ends lost 4 bases and 4 bases, in that order; junction bases with no gene match: 6. The CDR3 is made up of 15 amino acids. The CDR3 coding sequence is TGTGCCAGTAGTACAACAGGGGTCCTTAATGAAAAACTGTTTTTT. It specifies CASSTTGVLNEKLFF.

This chain uses TRBV4-1 with TRBJ2-5; 11 bases agree with TRBD2. Germline values: CDR1 MGHRA, CDR2 YSYEKL. V lost 1 base to trimming and J lost 2 bases; unmatched junction nucleotides: 9. This CDR3 is 18 amino acids long. CDR3 residues: CASSQASLAGGLQETQYF. The CDR3, as DNA: TGCGCCAGCAGCCAAGCTTCGCTAGCGGGGGGTTTACAAGAGACCCAGTACTTC.

This clone occurred a few times. The chain recombines TRBV10-3 with TRBJ2-2; no firm D call. From germline, CDR1 is ENHRY and CDR2 SYGVKD. The V gene lost 3 bases and the J gene lost 0 bases, with 8 bases spanning the gap. The CDR3 loop spans 15 amino acids. The CDR3 reads CAISETSANTGELFF. CDR3 nucleotide sequence: TGTGCCATCAGTGAAACTTCCGCGAACACCGGGGAGCTGTTTTTT.

The rearrangement links TRBV7-8 to TRBJ1-4; maybe TRBD1 (5 bases). CDR3 length: 15 residues. Trimming stripped 5 bases from V and 0 bases from J, with 10 bases between. Germline assignment: CDR1 SGHVS and CDR2 FQNEAQ. CDR3 nucleotide sequence: TGTGCCAGCAGCAGGGGTGCGGCAACTAATGAAAAACTGTTTTTT. This translates into CASSRGAATNEKLFF.

V and J are TRBV5-1 and TRBJ2-3; 7 bases map to TRBD2. V gave up 2 bases and J gave up 0 bases; unmatched junction bases: 6. The CDR3 contains 16 residues. Per the germline V gene, CDR1 is SGHRS and CDR2 is YFSETQ. As DNA, the CDR3 is TGCGCCAGCAGCTTTGGGTTAGCGGGCAGCACAGATACGCAGTATTTT. It translates to CASSFGLAGSTDTQYF.

This chain joins TRBV7-9 and TRBJ2-2; 7 positions match TRBD1. V gave up 1 base and J gave up 1 base; unmatched junction bases: 9. The CDR3 spans 18 residues. Germline lookup yields CDR1 SEHNR and CDR2 FQNEAQ (reference sequence). In DNA form, the CDR3 reads TGTGCCAGCAGCTTAGGAGCCGATTACAGGGGGAACACCGGGGAGCTGTTTTTT. Its translation: CASSLGADYRGNTGELFF.

CDR3 nucleotide sequence: TGTGCCAGCAGCTTTCTAAACTCTGGAAACACCATATATTTT. It encodes CASSFLNSGNTIYF. The chain recombines TRBV5-8 with TRBJ1-3; D is unclear. CDR1 and CDR2 from the germline V gene are SGHTS and YDEGEE. The V end lost 2 bases, the J end lost 0 bases, and 6 bases lay between the germline ends. The CDR3 consists of 14 residues.

This clone was detected once. The chain links TRBV9 to TRBJ1-2; the D gene is possibly TRBD1 (6 bases). Trimming stripped 3 bases from V and 4 bases from J, with 16 bases between. This CDR3 is 15 amino acids long. Germline CDR1 reads SGDLS; CDR2 reads YYNGEE. The CDR3 is CASSADPGTTYGYTF. The CDR3 DNA reads as TGTGCCAGCAGCGCCGATCCCGGGACAACCTATGGCTACACCTTC.

This clone was seen more than once but under ten times. This chain connects TRBV13 to TRBJ2-3; D is undetermined. The germline V gene has CDR1 PRHDT and CDR2 FYEKMQ (reference sequence). V was shortened by 4 bases and J by 0 bases, with 2 bases between the two germline ends. The CDR3 consists of 12 residues. CDR3 coding DNA: TGTGCCAGCAGCTCTAGCACAGATACGCAGTATTTT. Translating gives CASSSSTDTQYF.

The genes are TRBV4-1 and TRBJ1-3; D remains ambiguous. CDR1 MGHRA and CDR2 YSYEKL come from the germline V gene. The CDR3 has 15 residues. Trimming left V 1 base short and J 2 bases short, with 9 bases between. DNA of the CDR3: TGCGCCAGCAGCCAAGGTTTGGGAGCTGGAAACACCATATATTTT. Translation: CASSQGLGAGNTIYF.

The chain employs TRBV18 and TRBJ1-1; 7 positions agree with TRBD1. Germline CDR1 KGHSH, CDR2 LQKENI. V was pared by 4 bases and J by 2 bases, with 7 bases of the junction left unmatched. The CDR3 covers 15 residues. The chain's CDR3 is CASSLTTGSNTEAFF. The CDR3 DNA follows: TGTGCCAGCTCACTAACGACAGGGAGTAACACTGAAGCTTTCTTT.

The J gene is TRBJ1-4, the V gene TRBV7-8; 7 bases map to TRBD1. The CDR3 is 15 residues long. J lost 3 bases, V lost 4 bases, and 5 bases had no gene match. Per germline, CDR1 SGHVS and CDR2 FQNEAQ. CDR3 nucleotide sequence: TGTGCCAGCAGCTACTCCGGGACAGCTAATGAAAAACTGTTTTTT. Protein sequence: CASSYSGTANEKLFF.

This clone was detected once. The rearrangement links TRBV10-3 to TRBJ2-3; 9 bases match TRBD1. There are 17 residues in the CDR3. Per germline, CDR1 ENHRY and CDR2 SYGVKD. The V gene end was trimmed by 2 bases and the J gene end by 3 bases; junction bases not matched to a gene: 9. This chain's CDR3 is CAISEGTYGTGTDTQYF. CDR3 sequence (DNA): TGTGCCATCAGTGAGGGGACGTATGGGACAGGGACAGATACGCAGTATTTT.

This clone was observed once. The DNA of the CDR3 is TGTGCCAGCAGAGGACTACCCCTCACAGATACGCAGTATTTT. It translates to CASRGLPLTDTQYF. The rearrangement uses TRBV2 and TRBJ2-3; a possible D gene is TRBD2 (6 bases). The CDR3 length is 14 residues. Trimming pared 6 bases from V and 2 bases from J, leaving 12 bases between. CDR1 is SNHLY and CDR2 is FYNNEI in the germline V gene. Drawing the rest from reference TRBV2 and TRBJ2-3, the complete variable domain is EPEVTQTPSHQVTQMGQEVILRCVPISNHLYFYWYRQILGQKVEFLVSFYNNEISEKSEIFDDQFSVERPDGSNFTLKIRSTKLEDSAMYFCASRGLPLTDTQYFGPGTRLTVL.

J is TRBJ1-4 and V is TRBV15; possibly TRBD1 for D (6 bases). Trimming pared 4 bases from V and 8 bases from J, leaving 11 bases between. Germline V gives CDR1 LNHNV, CDR2 YYDKDF (reference sequence). CDR3 length: 13 amino acids. The CDR3 DNA reads TGTGCCACCAGCAAGGGGACAAAGGAAAAACTGTTTTTT. Amino acids: CATSKGTKEKLFF.

V gene TRBV6-1 combines with J gene TRBJ2-1; TRBD2 might be the D (5 bases). Per the germline V gene, CDR1 is MNHNS and CDR2 is SASEGT. The V gene lost 2 bases and the J gene lost 0 bases, with 11 bases spanning the gap. The CDR3 loop spans 16 amino acids. DNA of the CDR3: TGTGCCAGCAGTGAAACACAGCGGAGCTCCTACAATGAGCAGTTCTTC. Translation: CASSETQRSSYNEQFF.

Written as DNA, the CDR3 is TGCAGCGTTTCCCACAGGGGTGCCTACAATGAGCAGTTCTTC. Its protein is CSVSHRGAYNEQFF. This chain connects TRBV29-1 to TRBJ2-1; 7 positions match TRBD1. This CDR3 is 14 amino acids long. Germline values: CDR1 SQVTM, CDR2 ANQGSEA. With 5 bases clipped from V and 2 bases from J, the junction kept 6 bases outside the gene matches.

The CDR3 nucleotides are TGTGCCAGCAGCTTAGCCTCAAGGACAGGTTTCTCTGGAAACACCATATATTTT. This gives the protein CASSLASRTGFSGNTIYF. V and J are TRBV7-8 and TRBJ1-3, with 7 bases that match TRBD1. CDR3 length: 18 residues. CDR1 is SGHVS and CDR2 is FQNEAQ in the germline V gene. Germline trimming cut 0 bases from V and 0 bases from J; bases unmatched to any gene: 8.

This chain uses TRBV9 with TRBJ2-1; D possibly corresponds to TRBD1 (7 bases). Trimming left V 2 bases short and J 6 bases short, with 12 bases between. The CDR3 consists of 14 residues. The V gene's germline CDR1 is SGDLS and CDR2 YYNGEE. CDR3 sequence: CASSVQGGGNEQFF. The CDR3 DNA reads TGTGCCAGCAGCGTTCAGGGGGGAGGCAATGAGCAGTTCTTC.